This T cell receptor (beta chain) was found in a study of shared clonotypes between healthy human individuals. Libraries were prepared by immunoSEQ multiplex PCR; TCRdb keeps only in-frame clonotypes and omits some of them. The repertoire holds some 2,100,000 clones, with approximately 95% as singletons. The CDR3 length is 17 residues. V lost 5 bases to trimming and J lost 4 bases; unmatched junction nucleotides: 8. Germline CDR1 reads SGHNT; CDR2 reads YYREEE (reference sequence). The sample was naive CD4+ T cells sorted from blood. The subset here: CD45RA+ positively selected. V and J are TRBV5-4 and TRBJ2-2; 13 positions match TRBD2. The sequence was obtained from a man between 18 and 35 years old in good health. CDR3 DNA sequence: TGTGCCAGCAGTCCCGCCGGGACTAGCGGGATCACCGGGGAGCTGTTTTTT. Protein sequence: CASSPAGTSGITGELFF. The full variable domain, completed using reference TRBV5-4 and TRBJ2-2, is ETGVTQSPTHLIKTRGQQVTLRCSSQSGHNTVSWYQQALGQGPQFIFQYYREEENGRGNFPPRFSGLQFPNYSSELNVNALELDDSALYLCASSPAGTSGITGELFFGEGSRLTVL.